Each of the 30 T cell receptor beta chains below was sequenced from the same sample in a study of blood T cells in healthy people across ages (dated by TCRdb to between 2015 and 2017). Libraries came from 5' RACE. TCRdb lists the instrument as Illumina HiSeq 2500. A second about 6 to 11 cycle PCR used a sample-barcoded 5' primer and a J-beta primer mix. TCRdb passed the public sequencing reads through fastp at Q25 and MiXCR, retaining productive beta sequences. Here each entry gathers all rows of one CDR3 protein and keeps the most common genes and DNA. The sample records around 800,000 distinct CDR3 sequences, about 42% of which are singletons. 15% to 20% of the sample is taken by the ten largest. Sequencing was performed on blood. These receptors came from a man at least 80 years old in good health.

The chain recombines TRBV20-1 with TRBJ2-3, with D perhaps being TRBD1 or TRBD2 (5 bases each). Germline V gene sequence: CDR1 DFQATT, CDR2 SNEGSKA (reference sequence). The CDR3 runs 14 residues. Trimming cost V 6 bases and J 6 bases, with 19 bases left between them. The CDR3 region is CSAEGRVRLDTQYF. CDR3 DNA: TGCAGTGCCGAGGGCAGGGTAAGATTGGATACGCAGTATTTT.

Regarding this clonotype: Germline and junction disagree at one end, which may indicate a read error. The chain carries TRBV20-1 and TRBJ1-1; 7 bases are a match to TRBD1. Germline V gene data show CDR1 as DFQATT and CDR2 as SNEGSKA (reference sequence). The length of the CDR3 is 11 residues. DNA of the CDR3: TGCAATGCTACCCAGGGGGCTGAAGCTTTCTTT. This encodes CNATQGAEAFF.

The chain carries TRBV9 and TRBJ2-5; perhaps TRBD2 as D (6 bases). V was cut by 0 bases and J by 0 bases, with 12 bases left in between. This CDR3 spans 16 amino acids. Per the germline V gene, CDR1 is SGDLS and CDR2 is YYNGEE. The CDR3 region has the DNA TGTGCCAGCAGCGTAGCCGTTCTAGCGTACCAAGAGACCCAGTACTTC. Amino acids: CASSVAVLAYQETQYF.

J is TRBJ2-7 and V is TRBV27, with TRBD1 matching over 9 bases. V was clipped by 7 bases and J by 7 bases; unmatched bases: 5. CDR1 and CDR2 from the germline V gene are MNHEY and SMNVEV (reference sequence). This CDR3 comprises 12 residues. This CDR3 reads CASKTGGEEQYF. The CDR3 DNA reads TGTGCCAGCAAGACAGGGGGAGAGGAGCAGTACTTC.

This clonotype was counted only a few times. J is TRBJ1-5 and V is TRBV10-3; weak D call: TRBD1 (5 bases). Germline values: CDR1 ENHRY, CDR2 SYGVKD. Trimming cost V 5 bases and J 1 base, with 12 bases left between them. This CDR3 region has 15 residues. CDR3 DNA sequence: TGTGCCATCAGTTCTGACCGGGACAGCAATCAGCCCCAGCATTTT. Protein sequence: CAISSDRDSNQPQHF.

The chain links TRBV20-1 to TRBJ2-5; 9 bases agree with TRBD2. The assigned J gene may be wrong: the sequence end matches TRBJ2-7 better. There are 14 residues in the CDR3. The V gene's germline CDR1 is DFQATT and CDR2 SNEGSKA (reference sequence). The CDR3 protein is CSAATSGLSHEQYF. The CDR3 nucleotides read TGCAGTGCTGCGACTAGCGGCCTATCCCACGAGCAGTACTTC.

V is TRBV20-1 and J is TRBJ1-4, with 7 nucleotides matching TRBD1. The junction had 9 bases not matched to a gene; V was cut back by 0 bases and J by 8 bases. The germline V gene encodes CDR1 DFQATT and CDR2 SNEGSKA (reference sequence). The CDR3 has 15 residues. CDR3 protein: CSARDLRGLGEKLFF. As DNA, the CDR3 is TGCAGTGCTAGAGATCTTAGGGGGCTCGGGGAAAAACTGTTTTTT.

In its sample, this clonotype was seen a few times. The chain carries TRBV5-1 and TRBJ2-7; TRBD1 matches at 7 bases. The CDR3 is made up of 14 amino acids. Looked up from germline, CDR1 is SGHRS and CDR2 is YFSETQ. The trim removed 4 bases at V and 5 bases at J, leaving 9 bases unmatched. DNA of the CDR3: TGCGCCAGCAGCCGGGACAGCAACTTGGACGAGCAGTACTTC. Protein product: CASSRDSNLDEQYF.

The chain couples TRBV5-1 to TRBJ2-1, with TRBD1 identical over 11 bases. The V gene end was trimmed by 3 bases and the J gene end by 7 bases; junction bases not matched to a gene: 9. CDR1 and CDR2 from the germline V gene are SGHRS and YFSETQ. The CDR3 sequence is 16 residues long. The CDR3 loop reads CASSSPGQGDLNEQFF. The CDR3 nucleotides read TGCGCCAGCAGCTCGCCGGGACAGGGGGATTTGAATGAGCAGTTCTTC.

In the case of this clonotype: This clone may be a read error of a much larger clone one base away. The chain uses TRBV27 and TRBJ2-7; D possibly corresponds to TRBD1 (6 bases). The CDR3 consists of 15 residues. Deletions cut 5 bases from V and 7 bases from J, with 21 bases between. The germline gives CDR1 MNHEY, CDR2 SMNVEV (reference sequence). CDR3 coding DNA: TGTGCCAGCAGTCCCGCAGGGGATCCTTACAATGAGCAGTACTTC. Protein product: CASSPAGDPYNEQYF.

This clonotype was observed a handful of times. The gene calls are TRBV20-1 and TRBJ2-1, with a weak D call TRBD2 (5 bases). The CDR3 contains 12 residues. V was clipped by 4 bases and J by 4 bases, with 8 bases between them. CDR1 DFQATT and CDR2 SNEGSKA come from the germline V gene (reference sequence). The CDR3 DNA is TGCAGTGCTAAGCGGCTTTACAATGAGCAGTTCTTC. It codes for CSAKRLYNEQFF.

V is TRBV28 and J is TRBJ2-4, with TRBD1 matching 7 bases. The J call is doubtful: the DNA matches TRBJ2-7 better. The CDR3 is 13 amino acids. Germline values: CDR1 MDHEN, CDR2 SYDVKM. CDR3: CASRSGQFYEQYF. The DNA of the CDR3 is TGTGCCAGCAGATCGGGACAGTTCTACGAGCAGTACTTC.

This sequence joins TRBV20-1 and TRBJ2-5; unclear D gene. Germline CDR1 DFQATT, CDR2 SNEGSKA (reference sequence). There are 13 residues in the CDR3. V lost 5 bases and J 11 bases, leaving 21 bases between the germline ends. CDR3 region: CSAPRVSGDEQYF. The CDR3 nucleotides are TGCAGTGCTCCCCGCGTTTCGGGTGATGAGCAGTACTTC.

Of note for this clonotype: A much larger clonotype is one base distant, so this may be a read error. This rearrangement joins TRBV10-3 to TRBJ2-3, with 12 bases matching TRBD2. This CDR3 comprises 13 residues. V lost 8 bases, J lost 3 bases, and 0 bases stayed unmatched. Per germline, CDR1 ENHRY and CDR2 SYGVKD. The CDR3 DNA follows: TGTGCCATCGGACTAGCGGGAACAGATACGCAGTATTTT. Amino acid sequence: CAIGLAGTDTQYF.

This clonotype was observed a few times. The V gene is TRBV5-1, the J gene TRBJ2-5; D not certain. Germline CDR1 and CDR2: SGHRS and YFSETQ. This CDR3 comprises 14 residues. Trimming took off 4 bases at V and 2 bases at J, with 12 bases between the two ends. Here the CDR3 reads CASSPQVSQETQYF. The CDR3 DNA is TGCGCCAGCAGCCCACAAGTTTCACAAGAGACCCAGTACTTC.

This chain uses TRBV7-2 with TRBJ2-7; TRBD1 might be the D (6 bases). V was pared by 2 bases and J by 2 bases, with 13 bases between. This CDR3 region has 15 residues. The V gene's germline CDR1 is SGHTA and CDR2 FQGNSA. CDR3: CASSLRPGATYEQYF. The CDR3 DNA follows: TGTGCCAGCAGCTTACGGCCAGGGGCAACCTACGAGCAGTACTTC.

The chain couples TRBV28 to TRBJ2-5, with TRBD1 as a possible D gene (6 bases). The CDR3 has 14 residues. Trimming left V 6 bases short and J 1 base short, with 12 bases between. CDR1 MDHEN and CDR2 SYDVKM come from the germline V gene. CDR3 DNA: TGTGCCAGCAGACAGGGTGGATCCCAAGAGACCCAGTACTTC. Protein: CASRQGGSQETQYF.

Turning to this clonotype: Relative to the germline gene, one junction end is altered; a read error may explain this. The J gene is TRBJ2-1, the V gene TRBV20-1; TRBD2 matches at 7 bases. This CDR3 has 12 amino acids. Germline V CDR1 and CDR2: DFQATT, SNEGSKA (reference sequence). For the CDR3, the DNA is TGCGGTGCTAAGCGGGATGTCGATGAGCAGTTCTTC. Translation: CGAKRDVDEQFF.

This clonotype was observed a single time. The germline gene is not matched at one end of the junction; a read error may be the cause. The gene calls are TRBV5-1 and TRBJ1-1; 7 bases match TRBD1. The CDR3 covers 14 residues. Per the germline V gene, CDR1 is SGHRS and CDR2 is YFSETQ. Here the CDR3 DNA reads TGCGCCGGCAGCGTCGGGACAGTCAACACTGAAGCTTTCTTT. Translation gives CAGSVGTVNTEAFF.

This clonotype was found once. This sequence joins TRBV2 and TRBJ2-7, with D possibly matching TRBD2 (5 bases). Trimming took off 10 bases at V and 7 bases at J, with 23 bases between the two ends. The CDR3 totals 14 residues. Germline V gene data show CDR1 as SNHLY and CDR2 as FYNNEI. The chain's CDR3 is CANPRQVGGSEQYF. The CDR3 DNA is TGTGCCAACCCAAGGCAGGTCGGAGGAAGTGAGCAGTACTTC.

The J gene is TRBJ1-1, the V gene TRBV20-1, with no clear D. CDR1 and CDR2 from the germline V gene are DFQATT and SNEGSKA (reference sequence). The CDR3 is 12 amino acids. Deletions cut 3 bases from V and 1 base from J, with 6 bases between. CDR3 sequence (DNA): TGCAGTGCTAGGATGGGGAACACTGAAGCTTTCTTT. Amino acid sequence: CSARMGNTEAFF.

On this clonotype itself: One junction end does not reproduce the germline sequence, and a read error may be involved. DNA of the CDR3: TGTGCCAGCAGCTCCGGGGCGGCGTCCTACGATGAGCAGTTCTTC. This translates into CASSSGAASYDEQFF. The chain has TRBV11-3 and TRBJ2-1; either TRBD1 or TRBD2 may supply D (5 bases each). Per the germline V gene, CDR1 is SGHNT and CDR2 is YENEEA. The CDR3 is 15 residues long.

This clonotype was picked up a small number of times. In DNA form, the CDR3 reads TGTGCCAGCAGTTTAGCTCTGACCATTGGGACTTCCTACGAGCAGTACTTC. Encoded protein: CASSLALTIGTSYEQYF. The rearrangement joins TRBV12-3 or TRBV12-4 to TRBJ2-7; D may be TRBD2 (6 bases). Trimming removed 0 bases from V and 1 base from J, with 16 bases in between. This CDR3 comprises 17 residues.

The chain combines TRBV10-3 with TRBJ1-2, with D possibly matching TRBD1 (5 bases). The CDR3 has 14 residues. The germline CDR1 and CDR2 sequences are ENHRY and SYGVKD. Trimming left V 4 bases short and J 5 bases short, with 14 bases between. The DNA for the CDR3 is TGTGCCATCAGTGCGGCGGGGCGCGAGTATGGCTACACCTTC. It translates to CAISAAGREYGYTF.

This clonotype was observed a handful of times. V and J are TRBV15 and TRBJ2-5, with D unresolved. Germline-derived CDR1 and CDR2 are LNHNV and YYDKDF (reference sequence). CDR3 length: 14 residues. V shed 0 bases and J shed 5 bases, with 10 bases lying between them. CDR3 DNA sequence: TGTGCCACCAGCAGAGATCGGCTGGTCGAGACCCAGTACTTC. Residues: CATSRDRLVETQYF.

The chain links TRBV20-1 to TRBJ2-1; no firm D call. Trimming shortened V by 8 bases and J by 5 bases, and 16 bases separated the two germline ends. In germline, CDR1 is DFQATT, CDR2 SNEGSKA (reference sequence). This CDR3 comprises 13 residues. DNA for the CDR3: TGCAGTCTAACGTCCATGCTTAACAATGAGCAGTTCTTC. It is translated as CSLTSMLNNEQFF.

Many counts were recorded for this clonotype. The chain is built from TRBV3-1 and TRBJ2-1, with D possibly TRBD1 on 6 matching bases. Germline CDR1 and CDR2: LGHDT and YNNKEL (reference sequence). The CDR3 loop spans 12 amino acids. Trimming pared 1 base from V and 14 bases from J, leaving 12 bases between. The CDR3 nucleotides are TGTGCCAGCAGCCAAGGGGACACACGGGAGTTCTTC. The encoded protein is CASSQGDTREFF.

V and J are TRBV13 and TRBJ2-3; D call uncertain. The length of the CDR3 is 12 residues. Trimming took off 7 bases at V and 0 bases at J, with 5 bases between the two ends. CDR1 and CDR2 (germline): PRHDT, FYEKMQ (reference sequence). The CDR3, as DNA: TGTGCCAGCAACGTAAGCACAGATACGCAGTATTTT. Encoded protein: CASNVSTDTQYF.

The chain links TRBV20-1 to TRBJ2-5; D is uncertain. The CDR3 spans 12 residues. V shed 3 bases and J shed 3 bases, with 8 bases lying between them. Per the germline V gene, CDR1 is DFQATT and CDR2 is SNEGSKA (reference sequence). The CDR3 DNA is TGCAGTGCTAGCCGCTTAAAAGAGACCCAGTACTTC. It yields the protein CSASRLKETQYF.

The chain is built from TRBV21-1 and TRBJ2-7; the DNA was not compared with TRBD1, the D call given in the table. TRBV21-1 is listed as a pseudogene. The CDR3 length is 13 residues. In DNA, the CDR3 is TGTGCCAGCAGCAGACAGGAAAGCGACGAGCAGTACTTC. It encodes CASSRQESDEQYF.